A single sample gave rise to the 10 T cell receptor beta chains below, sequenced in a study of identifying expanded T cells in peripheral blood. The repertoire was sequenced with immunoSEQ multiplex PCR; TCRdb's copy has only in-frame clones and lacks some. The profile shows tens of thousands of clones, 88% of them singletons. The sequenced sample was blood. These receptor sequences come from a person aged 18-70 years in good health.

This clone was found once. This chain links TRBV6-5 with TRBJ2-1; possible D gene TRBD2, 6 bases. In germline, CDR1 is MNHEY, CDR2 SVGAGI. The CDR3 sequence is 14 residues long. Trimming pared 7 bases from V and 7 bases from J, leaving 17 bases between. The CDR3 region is CASTRASEGNEQFF. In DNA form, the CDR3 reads TGTGCCAGCACGAGGGCTAGCGAGGGTAATGAGCAGTTCTTC.

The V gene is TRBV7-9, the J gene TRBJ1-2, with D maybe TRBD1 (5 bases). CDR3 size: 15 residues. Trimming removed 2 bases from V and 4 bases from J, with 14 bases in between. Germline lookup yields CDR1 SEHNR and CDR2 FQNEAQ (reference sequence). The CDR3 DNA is TGTGCCAGCAGCTTAACCCCGGGACTCGGCTATGGCTACACCTTC. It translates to CASSLTPGLGYGYTF.

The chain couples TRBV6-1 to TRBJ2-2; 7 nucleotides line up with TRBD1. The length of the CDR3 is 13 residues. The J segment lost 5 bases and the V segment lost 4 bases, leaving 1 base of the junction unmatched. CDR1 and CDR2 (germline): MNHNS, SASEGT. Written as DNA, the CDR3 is TGTGCCAGCAGTGGACAGGGAACCGGGGAGCTGTTTTTT. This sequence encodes CASSGQGTGELFF.

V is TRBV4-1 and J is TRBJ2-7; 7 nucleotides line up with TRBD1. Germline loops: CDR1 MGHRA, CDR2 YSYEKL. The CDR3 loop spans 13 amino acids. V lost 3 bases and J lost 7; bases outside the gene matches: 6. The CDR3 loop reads CASSHPTGYEQYF. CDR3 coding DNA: TGCGCCAGCAGCCACCCGACAGGGTATGAGCAGTACTTC.

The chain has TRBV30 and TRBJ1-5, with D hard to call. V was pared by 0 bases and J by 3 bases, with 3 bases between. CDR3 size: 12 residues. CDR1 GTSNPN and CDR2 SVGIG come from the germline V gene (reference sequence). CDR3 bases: TGTGCCTGGAGTGTACCCAATCAGCCCCAGCATTTT. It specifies CAWSVPNQPQHF.

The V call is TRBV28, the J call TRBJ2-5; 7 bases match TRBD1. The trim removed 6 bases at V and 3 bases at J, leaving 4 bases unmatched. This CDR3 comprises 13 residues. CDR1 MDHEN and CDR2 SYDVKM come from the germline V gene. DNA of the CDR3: TGTGCCAGCAGGAGACAGGGTGAAGAGACCCAGTACTTC. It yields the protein CASRRQGEETQYF.

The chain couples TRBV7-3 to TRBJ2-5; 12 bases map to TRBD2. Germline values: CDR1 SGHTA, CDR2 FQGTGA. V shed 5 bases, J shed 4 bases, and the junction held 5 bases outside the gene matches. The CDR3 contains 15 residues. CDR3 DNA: TGTGCCAGCAGCCAACTAGCGGGGGGCGTAGAGACCCAGTACTTC. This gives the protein CASSQLAGGVETQYF.

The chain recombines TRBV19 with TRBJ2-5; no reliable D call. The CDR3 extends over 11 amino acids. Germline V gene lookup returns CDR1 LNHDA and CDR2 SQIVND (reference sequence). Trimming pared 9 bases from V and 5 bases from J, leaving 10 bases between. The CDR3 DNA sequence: TGTGCCAGCAGCGAAGGGGAGACCCAGTACTTC. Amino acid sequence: CASSEGETQYF.

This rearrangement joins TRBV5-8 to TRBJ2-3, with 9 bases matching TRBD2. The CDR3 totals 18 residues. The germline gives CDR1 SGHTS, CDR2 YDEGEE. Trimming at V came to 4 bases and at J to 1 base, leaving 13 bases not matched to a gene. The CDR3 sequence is CASSDPQRGVWGTDTQYF. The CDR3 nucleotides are TGTGCCAGCAGCGACCCCCAGCGGGGGGTTTGGGGCACAGATACGCAGTATTTT.

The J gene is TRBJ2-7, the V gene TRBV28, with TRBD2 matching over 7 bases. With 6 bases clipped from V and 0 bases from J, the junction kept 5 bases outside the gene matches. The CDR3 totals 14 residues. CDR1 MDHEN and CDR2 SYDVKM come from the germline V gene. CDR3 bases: TGTGCCAGCAGAAGCGGGACTATCTCCTACGAGCAGTACTTC. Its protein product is CASRSGTISYEQYF.